The clone carrying this TCR beta chain was seen repeatedly, ten times or more. Its antigen is undetermined. Its ends do not fully match the called genes, so a read error is possible. TCR beta libraries were built with iRepertoire HTBI primers and Arm-PCR of CDR3 regions. TCRdb itself ran the multiplex PCR reads through MiXCR, one entry per CDR3 protein. The table includes more than 300,000 distinct CDR3 sequences, roughly 15% detected once. The entry originates in a study of regulatory T cells in long-lasting Graves disease. General study points: TRBV28, TRBJ1-2 and TRBJ2-5 were favored in persistent disease. Thyroid tissue went unexamined; only peripheral blood was analyzed. Among the persistent patients, fewer than 3,500 public clonotypes were shared, more than the roughly 970 shared among new patients.

Indicated time point: newly diagnosed GD, antithyroid drugs for less than 3 months. Researchers made the TCR library from RNA that was extracted from PBMCs. The CDR3 is made up of 13 amino acids. Germline CDR1 is SGHRS and CDR2 is YFSETQ. The sample was also linked to a second study, of T cells in Graves' hyperthyroidism and ophthalmopathy. That paper notes: The TCR CDR3 first-round RT-PCR relied on the HTBI primer set.

The material was peripheral blood mononuclear cells (PBMCs), obtained at new diagnosis, from a patient treated with antithyroid drugs. The sequence was collected from a woman aged 18-35 years with Graves disease. This sequence joins TRBV5-1 and TRBJ1-3, with D unclear. DNA of the CDR3: TGTGCCAGCAGCTTAGGCTCGGGAAACACCATATATTTT. Protein: CASSLGSGNTIYF.